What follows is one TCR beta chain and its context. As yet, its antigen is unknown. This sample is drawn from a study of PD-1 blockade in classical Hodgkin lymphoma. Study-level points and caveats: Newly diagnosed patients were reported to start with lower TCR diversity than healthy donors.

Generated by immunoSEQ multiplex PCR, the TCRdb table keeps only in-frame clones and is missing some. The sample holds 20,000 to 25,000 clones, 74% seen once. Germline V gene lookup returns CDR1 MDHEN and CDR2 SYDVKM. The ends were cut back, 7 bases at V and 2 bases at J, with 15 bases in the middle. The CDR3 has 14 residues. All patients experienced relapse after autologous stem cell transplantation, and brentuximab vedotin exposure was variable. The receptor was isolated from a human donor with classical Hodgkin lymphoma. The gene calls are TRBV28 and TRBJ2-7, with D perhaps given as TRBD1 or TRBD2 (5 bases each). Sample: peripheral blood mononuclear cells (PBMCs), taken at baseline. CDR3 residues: CASTKVRDAYEQYF. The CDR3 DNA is TGTGCCAGCACCAAAGTCCGGGACGCCTACGAGCAGTACTTC.